This is a list of T cell receptor beta chains from one sample in a study of CD8 T cells in ankylosing spondylitis. TCRdb ran MiXCR on the 5' RACE reads and lists one entry per CDR3 protein. The data show 200,000 to 300,000 distinct CDR3 sequences, with roughly 8.6% seen just once and around 6.8% held by the top ten. Sequencing was done on a sample of blood, either unsorted or a sorted T cell fraction (not recorded which). The receptors were gathered from a male donor with ankylosing spondylitis or in good health (not recorded which). The CDR3 runs from the conserved cysteine through the conserved F or W. A D gene is named only where the DNA matches it firmly. Size is stated for part of the rows, as once, few or many counts, or as a class when the clone is expanded.

abundance: few; v_gene: TRBV4-1; j_gene: TRBJ2-1; d_gene: TRBD2; CDR3nt: TGCGCCAGCAGCCAAGATCCCCGACTAGCGGGAGTGGGTGAGCAGTTCTTC; CDR3aa: CASSQDPRLAGVGEQFF
abundance: once; v_gene: TRBV5-6; j_gene: TRBJ2-3; d_gene: NA; CDR3nt: TGTGCCAGCACTCAGGAGGCAGGGGACCCAGATACGCAGTATTTT; CDR3aa: CASTQEAGDPDTQYF
abundance: many; v_gene: TRBV5-1; j_gene: TRBJ1-2; d_gene: NA; CDR3nt: TGCGCCAGCAGCTTGACCGGGACCAACTATGGCTACACCTTC; CDR3aa: CASSLTGTNYGYTF
abundance: many; v_gene: TRBV7-3; j_gene: TRBJ2-2; d_gene: TRBD2; CDR3nt: TGTGCCAGCAGCCCTCGGGAGGCCGGGGAGCTGTTTTTT; CDR3aa: CASSPREAGELFF
abundance: NA; v_gene: TRBV7-9; j_gene: TRBJ2-1; d_gene: NA; CDR3nt: TGTGCCAGCAGCCCTCGGGACGCGCGGCAAAATGAGCAGTTCTTC; CDR3aa: CASSPRDARQNEQFF
abundance: many; v_gene: TRBV7-2; j_gene: TRBJ2-1; d_gene: NA; CDR3nt: TGTGCCAGCAGCTTAGCGCGTGAAGATGAGCAGTTCTTC; CDR3aa: CASSLAREDEQFF
abundance: NA; v_gene: TRBV29-1; j_gene: TRBJ2-2; d_gene: TRBD2; CDR3nt: TGCAGCGTTTTTAGCGGGGAGCACGGGGAGCTGTTTTTT; CDR3aa: CSVFSGEHGELFF
abundance: many; v_gene: TRBV19; j_gene: TRBJ2-7; d_gene: NA; CDR3nt: TGTGCCAGTAGTATAGATCACGCAGGAAGCTCCTACGAGCAGTACTTC; CDR3aa: CASSIDHAGSSYEQYF
abundance: many; v_gene: TRBV5-1; j_gene: TRBJ2-1; d_gene: NA; CDR3nt: TGCGCCAGCAGGAAAGGGGGTGAGCAGTTCTTC; CDR3aa: CASRKGGEQFF
abundance: NA; v_gene: TRBV30; j_gene: TRBJ2-6; d_gene: NA; CDR3nt: TGTGCCGTGACTCCCGGGGCCAACGTCCTGACTTTC; CDR3aa: CAVTPGANVLTF
abundance: NA; v_gene: TRBV7-2; j_gene: TRBJ2-1; d_gene: TRBD2; CDR3nt: TGTGCCAGCAGCCCCCCGGGAGGGGCCTACAATGAGCAGTTCTTC; CDR3aa: CASSPPGGAYNEQFF
abundance: few; v_gene: TRBV20-1; j_gene: TRBJ2-1; d_gene: NA; CDR3nt: TGCAGTGCTAGTCCCAGACTCTTCCTATACAATGAGCAGTTCTTC; CDR3aa: CSASPRLFLYNEQFF
abundance: many; v_gene: TRBV20-1; j_gene: TRBJ2-3; d_gene: NA; CDR3nt: TGCAGTGCTATTTCCTTGGACAGAAGCACAGATACGCAGTATTTT; CDR3aa: CSAISLDRSTDTQYF
abundance: few; v_gene: TRBV20-1; j_gene: TRBJ2-3; d_gene: NA; CDR3nt: TGCAGTGCTAGAGATCTCGCGAGCGTTCCGTATTTT; CDR3aa: CSARDLASVPYF
abundance: many; v_gene: TRBV20-1; j_gene: TRBJ2-1; d_gene: TRBD2; CDR3nt: TGCAGTGCTCATCTAGCGGGTAGACAGAATGAGCAGTTCTTC; CDR3aa: CSAHLAGRQNEQFF
abundance: few; v_gene: TRBV5-1; j_gene: TRBJ2-7; d_gene: NA; CDR3nt: TGCGCCAGCAGCTTGGAACCGGGACCGGTAGGGGAGCAGTACTTC; CDR3aa: CASSLEPGPVGEQYF
abundance: many; v_gene: TRBV12-3/TRBV12-4; j_gene: TRBJ2-6; d_gene: TRBD1; CDR3nt: TGTGCCAGCAGTCTCCCCGGGACAGGAGCCGGGGCCAACGTCCTGACTTTC; CDR3aa: CASSLPGTGAGANVLTF
abundance: many; v_gene: TRBV20-1; j_gene: TRBJ2-1; d_gene: NA; CDR3nt: TGCAGTGCCACCGAGGTTGGTGAGCAGTTCTTC; CDR3aa: CSATEVGEQFF
abundance: many; v_gene: TRBV3-1; j_gene: TRBJ1-2; d_gene: TRBD1; CDR3nt: TGTGCCAGCAGCCAAGCACAGGGGGCGCGAGGCTACACCTTC; CDR3aa: CASSQAQGARGYTF
abundance: NA; v_gene: TRBV11-2; j_gene: TRBJ1-3; d_gene: NA; CDR3nt: TGTGCCAGCAGCTTCCGCAGGGGTTCTGGAAACACCATATATTTT; CDR3aa: CASSFRRGSGNTIYF
abundance: many; v_gene: TRBV29-1; j_gene: TRBJ2-5; d_gene: NA; CDR3nt: TGCAGCCTAGTGGAGAGGAAGACCCAGTACTTC; CDR3aa: CSLVERKTQYF
abundance: many; v_gene: TRBV20-1; j_gene: TRBJ1-5; d_gene: NA; CDR3nt: TGCAGTGCTAGAGGAAATGGAGAATATAGCAATCAGCCCCAGCATTTT; CDR3aa: CSARGNGEYSNQPQHF
abundance: many; v_gene: TRBV6-1; j_gene: TRBJ2-7; d_gene: NA; CDR3nt: TGTGCCAGCAGCCCCCCCCGAGTCTCCGAGCAGTACTTC; CDR3aa: CASSPPRVSEQYF
abundance: NA; v_gene: TRBV29-1; j_gene: TRBJ1-1; d_gene: NA; CDR3nt: TGCAGCGTTGGGGGTTTCGGGGACAAAGAGAACACTGAAGCTTTCTTT; CDR3aa: CSVGGFGDKENTEAFF
abundance: few; v_gene: TRBV5-1; j_gene: TRBJ2-3; d_gene: TRBD1; CDR3nt: TGCGCCAGCAGTAGGGGGCCGGAAGATACGCAGTATTTT; CDR3aa: CASSRGPEDTQYF
abundance: many; v_gene: TRBV20-1; j_gene: TRBJ1-4; d_gene: NA; CDR3nt: TGCAGTGCTAGAGACCCGGGGAGGATGGCTAATGAAAAACTGTTTTTT; CDR3aa: CSARDPGRMANEKLFF
abundance: many; v_gene: TRBV5-1; j_gene: TRBJ1-1; d_gene: NA; CDR3nt: TGCGCCAGCAGCATCGACTCGGGCACTGAAGCTTTCTTT; CDR3aa: CASSIDSGTEAFF
abundance: many; v_gene: TRBV6-1; j_gene: TRBJ1-1; d_gene: NA; CDR3nt: TGTGCCAGCAGTCCCGGACGGGGGAACACTGAAGCTTTCTTT; CDR3aa: CASSPGRGNTEAFF
abundance: many; v_gene: TRBV20-1; j_gene: TRBJ1-2; d_gene: TRBD1; CDR3nt: TGCAGTGCTTGGGACAGCGCGAACTATGGCTACACCTTC; CDR3aa: CSAWDSANYGYTF
abundance: many; v_gene: TRBV15; j_gene: TRBJ2-3; d_gene: NA; CDR3nt: TGTGCCACCAGGGACTTGGCGGGGGCCGGGACAGATACGCAGTATTTT; CDR3aa: CATRDLAGAGTDTQYF
abundance: many; v_gene: TRBV7-6; j_gene: TRBJ2-1; d_gene: NA; CDR3nt: TGTGCCAGCAGCTTGGGTCTAGCCGTGGGCAATGAGCAGTTCTTC; CDR3aa: CASSLGLAVGNEQFF
abundance: many; v_gene: TRBV12-3/TRBV12-4; j_gene: TRBJ1-1; d_gene: NA; CDR3nt: TGTGCCAGCAGTCTCTTACCCCCTGAAGCTTTCTTT; CDR3aa: CASSLLPPEAFF
abundance: few; v_gene: TRBV28; j_gene: TRBJ2-2; d_gene: NA; CDR3nt: TGTGCCAGCTGGGCCCTAGGGGAGCTGTTTTTT; CDR3aa: CASWALGELFF
abundance: many; v_gene: TRBV20-1; j_gene: TRBJ2-1; d_gene: NA; CDR3nt: TGCAGTGCTAGAGATCTTCTGCGGGAAAGGGGAGATGAGCAGTTCTTC; CDR3aa: CSARDLLRERGDEQFF
abundance: many; v_gene: TRBV7-9; j_gene: TRBJ1-1; d_gene: TRBD1; CDR3nt: TGTGCCAGCAGCCCTAAACAGGGGGACACTGAAGCTTTCTTT; CDR3aa: CASSPKQGDTEAFF
abundance: few; v_gene: TRBV5-5; j_gene: TRBJ1-4; d_gene: NA; CDR3nt: TGTGCCAGCAGCTTTGGGGTTTTTGAAAAACTGTTTTTT; CDR3aa: CASSFGVFEKLFF
abundance: many; v_gene: TRBV7-9; j_gene: TRBJ1-2; d_gene: NA; CDR3nt: TGTGCCAGCAGCTTCCCGACAGTCAACTATGGCTACACCTTC; CDR3aa: CASSFPTVNYGYTF
abundance: few; v_gene: TRBV5-1; j_gene: TRBJ2-1; d_gene: NA; CDR3nt: TGCGCCAGCAGCTTGGCCACTGACTACAATGAGCAGTTCTTC; CDR3aa: CASSLATDYNEQFF
abundance: many; v_gene: TRBV5-6; j_gene: TRBJ2-7; d_gene: TRBD1; CDR3nt: TGTGCCAGCAGCCCGTGGCCTGGACAGGGATCCTACGAGCAGTACTTC; CDR3aa: CASSPWPGQGSYEQYF
abundance: many; v_gene: TRBV20-1; j_gene: TRBJ2-1; d_gene: NA; CDR3nt: TGCAGTGCTAGAGGCGACGGCGCTTCCTACAATGAGCAGTTCTTC; CDR3aa: CSARGDGASYNEQFF